The 2 T cell receptor beta chains below come from one sample, sequenced in a study. TCRdb processed the RT-PCR reads anew with MiXCR; each CDR3 protein has one entry. The table shows about 680,000 distinct CDR3 sequences, with approximately 15% occurring only once. Sequenced: memory CD4+ T cells from blood. These receptors originate from a female donor in good health, serving as a healthy control.

This sequence joins TRBV28 and TRBJ2-7, with D maybe TRBD1 (5 bases). This CDR3 has 13 amino acids. Germline V gene lookup returns CDR1 MDHEN and CDR2 SYDVKM. Trimming removed 5 bases from V and 6 bases from J, with 14 bases in between. CDR3 amino acids: CASSTPGYPEQYF. CDR3 nucleotides: TGTGCCAGCAGTACCCCAGGGTATCCCGAGCAGTACTTC.

Ten or more counts support this clonotype. The chain employs TRBV9 and TRBJ2-3, with D unresolved. Germline-derived CDR1 and CDR2 are SGDLS and YYNGEE. The V end was cut by 0 bases, the J end by 5 bases, with 4 bases between. This CDR3 comprises 12 residues. The CDR3 protein is CASSVGLDTQYF. The DNA of the CDR3 is TGTGCCAGCAGCGTAGGGTTAGATACGCAGTATTTT.